This T cell receptor beta chain is from a study of CD8+ T cells in alopecia areata. Study outcomes and limitations: Patients shared TCRs less clearly than mice did, possibly for HLA-related reasons.

With respect to this clone: Antigen specificity is unknown.

CDR1 is SQVTM, CDR2 ANQGSEA, per germline. There are 14 residues in the CDR3. V was trimmed by 6 bases and J by 4 bases, leaving 18 bases between them. Extraction and reverse transcription of RNA yielded cDNA as the sequencing template. The protocol was immunoSEQ multiplex PCR, while the TCRdb copy is restricted to in-frame clones and leaves out a portion. The top ten clones hold 8% to 10% of a sample with 93,000 or so clones, approximately 52% of them seen once. The material sequenced was CD4+ T cells sorted from blood. The chain couples TRBV29-1 to TRBJ1-1; perhaps TRBD1 as D (6 bases). The clonotype originates from a human donor in good health. DNA of the CDR3: TGCAGCGTCGGGAGGGGGATCTCCTTCACTGAAGCTTTCTTT. This encodes CSVGRGISFTEAFF.